Presented here are 25 T cell receptor beta chains from one specimen sequenced in a study of cytomegalovirus exposure and HLA in healthy donors. PCR used 60 Vbeta primers and 13 Jbeta primers. The protocol was immunoSEQ multiplex PCR, while the TCRdb copy is restricted to in-frame clones and leaves out a portion. The table lists about 150,000 clones, approximately 85% of them singletons, with around 6.6% in the top ten. Sample: PBMCs. The receptors were gathered from a man aged 45-65 years in good health and CMV-seropositive.

The rearrangement joins TRBV9 to TRBJ2-1; 9 bases align to TRBD2. CDR1 SGDLS and CDR2 YYNGEE come from the germline V gene. The V segment lost 0 bases and the J segment 6 bases; nucleotides outside the gene matches: 7. This CDR3 comprises 16 residues. CDR3 in DNA: TGTGCCAGCAGCGTAGGAGGACTAGCGCAACTCAATGAGCAGTTCTTC. Residues: CASSVGGLAQLNEQFF.

The V call is TRBV5-5, the J call TRBJ1-2; TRBD1 might be the D (5 bases). Germline-derived CDR1 and CDR2 are SGHKS and YYEKEE (reference sequence). The CDR3 contains 13 residues. V lost 4 bases and J 4 bases, leaving 11 bases between the germline ends. The CDR3 bases are TGTGCCAGCAGCCCGAAAGACAGCTATGGCTACACCTTC. This codes for CASSPKDSYGYTF.

This clone was seen at least ten times. The chain is built from TRBV6-4 and TRBJ2-2; 9 nucleotides line up with TRBD1. Trimming took 4 bases from V and 3 from J; bases not matched to a gene: 0. Germline CDR1 reads MRHNA; CDR2 reads SNTAGT. There are 14 residues in the CDR3. CDR3: CASSGTGDTGELFF. Here the CDR3 DNA reads TGTGCCAGCAGTGGGACAGGGGACACCGGGGAGCTGTTTTTT.

The V call is TRBV7-2, the J call TRBJ1-2, with 7 bases identical to TRBD1. The ends lost 1 base at V and 1 base at J; junction bases unmatched: 0. The CDR3 totals 14 residues. CDR1 and CDR2 (germline): SGHTA, FQGNSA. CDR3 sequence: CASSLDRGNYGYTF. In DNA form, the CDR3 reads TGTGCCAGCAGCTTAGACAGGGGTAACTATGGCTACACCTTC.

This chain uses TRBV6-1 with TRBJ1-5, with TRBD1 as a possible D gene (5 bases). V lost 2 bases, J lost 5 bases, and 13 bases lay in between. Germline V gene lookup returns CDR1 MNHNS and CDR2 SASEGT. The CDR3 consists of 15 residues. CDR3 sequence (DNA): TGTGCCAGCAGTGAACGGTGGCAGGGCCATCAGCCCCAGCATTTT. This gives the protein CASSERWQGHQPQHF.

This chain uses TRBV5-6 with TRBJ1-6, with 9 bases matching TRBD1. Trimming took 3 bases from V and 13 from J; bases not matched to a gene: 2. The CDR3 is 12 amino acids. Germline V CDR1 and CDR2: SGHDT, YYEEEE. The CDR3: CASSSTGGPLHF. The CDR3 nucleotides are TGTGCCAGCAGCTCAACAGGGGGCCCCCTCCACTTT.

Remarks on this clone: The junction differs from germline at one of its ends, possibly a read error. The chain carries TRBV7-9 and TRBJ1-1; TRBD1 matches at 8 bases. Looked up from germline, CDR1 is SEHNR and CDR2 is FQNEAQ (reference sequence). This CDR3 has 14 amino acids. The CDR3 DNA is TGTTCCAGCAGCTTGTTCGACAGGGGAACTGAAGCTTTCTTT. Protein product: CSSSLFDRGTEAFF.

This clone was observed a handful of times. The V and J genes are TRBV6-4 and TRBJ2-7, with 16 bases identical to TRBD2. The ends lost 2 bases at V and 5 bases at J; junction bases unmatched: 15. Germline V gene data show CDR1 as MRHNA and CDR2 as SNTAGT. This CDR3 is 20 amino acids long. The CDR3 sequence is CASSDHPLGLAGGRWDEQYF. The CDR3 DNA is TGTGCCAGCAGTGACCACCCACTGGGACTAGCGGGAGGGCGGTGGGACGAGCAGTACTTC.

As concerns this clone: A junction end diverges from the germline sequence, so it may reflect a read error. V and J are TRBV7-9 and TRBJ1-2, with TRBD1 matching 10 bases. The CDR3 contains 13 residues. The germline gives CDR1 SEHNR, CDR2 FQNEAQ (reference sequence). The CDR3 region is CSSSSMTGGGYTF. The CDR3, as DNA: TGTTCCAGCAGCTCGATGACAGGGGGCGGCTACACCTTC.

The chain couples TRBV5-6 to TRBJ1-5; 7 nucleotides align to TRBD1. With V trimmed by 4 bases and J by 0 bases, 4 bases remained unmatched. Germline V gene lookup returns CDR1 SGHDT and CDR2 YYEEEE. This CDR3 has 15 amino acids. The CDR3 DNA reads TGTGCCAGCAGCCAGGGACAGAATAGCAATCAGCCCCAGCATTTT. The encoded protein is CASSQGQNSNQPQHF.

This chain connects TRBV6-5 to TRBJ2-1, with TRBD1 identical over 7 bases. The V gene end was trimmed by 6 bases and the J gene end by 6 bases; junction bases not matched to a gene: 8. The germline CDR1 and CDR2 sequences are MNHEY and SVGAGI. This CDR3 has 14 residues. The CDR3 coding sequence is TGTGCCAGCAGCCGAGGGGGCGCACGCAATGAGCAGTTCTTC. Amino acids: CASSRGGARNEQFF.

As to this clone: A single base separates this from a much larger clone, so it may be a read error. Other DNA variants within this sample encode the same CDR3. The rearrangement links TRBV10-1 to TRBJ2-7, with 7 positions matching TRBD2. Germline lookup yields CDR1 WNHNN and CDR2 SYGVQD (reference sequence). J lost 12 bases, V lost 6 bases, and 11 bases had no gene match. This CDR3 has 12 residues. CDR3 residues: CASSGGTSRPYF. The CDR3 region has the DNA TGCGCCAGCAGCGGGGGGACTTCCCGGCCGTACTTC.

The chain combines TRBV11-2 with TRBJ2-6; D is unresolved. Trimming left V 7 bases short and J 0 bases short, with 10 bases between. CDR3 length: 15 residues. Germline CDR1 is SGHAT and CDR2 is FQNNGV. The CDR3 sequence: CASNSYSSGANVLTF. The CDR3 bases are TGTGCCAGCAATTCGTATAGCTCTGGGGCCAACGTCCTGACTTTC.

V gene TRBV4-1 combines with J gene TRBJ2-3; a possible D gene is TRBD1 (6 bases). Trimming removed 3 bases at V and 2 bases at J, with 18 bases between. This CDR3 has 17 amino acids. CDR1 and CDR2 (germline): MGHRA, YSYEKL. For the CDR3, the DNA is TGCGCCAGCAGCCACAGATGGTCAGGGGAGACCACAGATACGCAGTATTTT. Its translation is CASSHRWSGETTDTQYF.

The chain recombines TRBV5-1 with TRBJ2-5; TRBD1 matches 8 bases. With V trimmed by 4 bases and J by 0 bases, 5 bases remained unmatched. This CDR3 has 15 amino acids. Germline V gene data show CDR1 as SGHRS and CDR2 as YFSETQ. The DNA for the CDR3 is TGCGCCAGCAGCCAGACAGGGGACAACCAAGAGACCCAGTACTTC. This gives the protein CASSQTGDNQETQYF.

This clone was found once. This chain connects TRBV2 to TRBJ1-2; 7 bases match TRBD1. Germline CDR1 is SNHLY and CDR2 is FYNNEI. Losses at the gene ends were 4 bases for V and 4 bases for J; bases not matched to a gene: 6. This CDR3 contains 14 residues. Here the CDR3 reads CASSVQGSGYGYTF. In nucleotides, the CDR3 is TGTGCCAGCAGTGTACAGGGGAGCGGCTATGGCTACACCTTC.

This clone has only one observation. The chain joins TRBV9 to TRBJ1-5; no reliable D call. The CDR3 spans 16 residues. The germline V gene encodes CDR1 SGDLS and CDR2 YYNGEE. V lost 0 bases, J lost 0 bases, and 10 bases lay in between. The CDR3 DNA is TGTGCCAGCAGCGTAGGACACGGCCCTAGCAATCAGCCCCAGCATTTT. Protein: CASSVGHGPSNQPQHF.

In its sample, this clone was seen a few times. The V call is TRBV28, the J call TRBJ1-1; D remains unclear. Germline CDR1 is MDHEN and CDR2 is SYDVKM. The V and J ends lost 2 bases and 2 bases respectively, with 18 bases between them. This CDR3 has 17 amino acids. CDR3 loop: CASSLMAARTINTEAFF. CDR3 coding DNA: TGTGCCAGCAGTTTAATGGCGGCCCGCACTATTAACACTGAAGCTTTCTTT. Combining the CDR3 with reference TRBV28 and TRBJ1-1 gives the whole variable domain DVKVTQSSRYLVKRTGEKVFLECVQDMDHENMFWYRQDPGLGLRLIYFSYDVKMKEKGDIPEGYSVSREKKERFSLILESASTNQTSMYLCASSLMAARTINTEAFFGQGTRLTVV.

This rearrangement joins TRBV7-6 to TRBJ2-1; 8 bases align to TRBD2. The CDR3 runs to 14 residues. Germline V gene lookup returns CDR1 SGHVS and CDR2 FNYEAQ. The trim removed 5 bases at V and 9 bases at J, leaving 9 bases unmatched. CDR3 sequence reads: CASSLGGGYFEQFF. The CDR3 nucleotides read TGTGCCAGCAGCCTCGGGGGGGGCTATTTTGAGCAGTTCTTC.

This clone was counted only a few times. This chain joins TRBV6-5 and TRBJ2-4; TRBD1 might be the D (5 bases). TRBJ2-7 matches the DNA end more closely, so the J call is doubtful. The CDR3 has 15 amino acids. CDR1 and CDR2 from the germline V gene are MNHEY and SVGAGI. The CDR3 sequence is CASSYGDSSIYEQYF. For the CDR3, the DNA is TGTGCCAGCAGTTACGGTGACAGTTCAATCTACGAGCAGTACTTC.

This chain joins TRBV13 and TRBJ1-3; TRBD1 aligns across 7 bases. After removal of 4 bases from V and 0 bases from J, the junction contained 3 bases not matched to a gene. The CDR3 runs to 15 residues. CDR1 is PRHDT, CDR2 FYEKMQ, per germline (reference sequence). CDR3 nucleotide sequence: TGTGCCAGCAGCTCGCGACAGGGCTCTGGAAACACCATATATTTT. This translates into CASSSRQGSGNTIYF.

Comments on this clone: One end of the junction does not line up with germline, which may come from a read error. The chain links TRBV7-7 to TRBJ2-1, with 8 positions matching TRBD2. Germline V CDR1 and CDR2: SSHAT, FNYEAQ (reference sequence). The length of the CDR3 is 16 residues. As DNA, the CDR3 is TGTGCTAGCAGCTTAGACGGGCTAGCGGGTGGGAATGAGCAGTTCTTC. Translating gives CASSLDGLAGGNEQFF.

This chain joins TRBV5-1 and TRBJ2-7; possible D gene TRBD1, 5 bases. The germline V gene has CDR1 SGHRS and CDR2 YFSETQ. Trimming cost V 6 bases and J 0 bases, with 13 bases left between them. CDR3 size: 14 residues. CDR3: CASKSTVGSYEQYF. CDR3 in DNA: TGCGCCAGCAAATCGACAGTCGGCTCCTACGAGCAGTACTTC.

V gene TRBV15 combines with J gene TRBJ1-3, with D perhaps matching TRBD1 (6 bases). The CDR3 extends over 16 amino acids. CDR1 LNHNV and CDR2 YYDKDF come from the germline V gene (reference sequence). V lost 3 bases and J lost 0, with 12 bases in between. CDR3 amino acids: CATSRGTPNSGNTIYF. CDR3 coding DNA: TGTGCCACCAGCAGGGGGACACCCAACTCTGGAAACACCATATATTTT.

This chain connects TRBV5-8 to TRBJ2-7; the D is unclear. The V end was cut by 0 bases, the J end by 0 bases, with 10 bases between. Germline V gene sequence: CDR1 SGHTS, CDR2 YDEGEE. The CDR3 length is 15 residues. CDR3 sequence (DNA): TGTGCCAGCAGCTTGGGTGTCTTATCCTCCTACGAGCAGTACTTC. Translation: CASSLGVLSSYEQYF.